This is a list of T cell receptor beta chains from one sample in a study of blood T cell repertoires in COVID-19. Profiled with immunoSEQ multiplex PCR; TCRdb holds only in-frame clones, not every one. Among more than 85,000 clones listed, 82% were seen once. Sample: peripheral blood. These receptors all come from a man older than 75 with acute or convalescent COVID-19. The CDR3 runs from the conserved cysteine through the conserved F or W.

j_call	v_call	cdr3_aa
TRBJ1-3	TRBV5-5	CASSPWDRRNTIYF
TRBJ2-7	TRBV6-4	CASSERQGYEQYF
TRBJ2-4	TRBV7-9	CASTSPTGENIQYF
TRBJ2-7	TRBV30	CAWSALRKGGEQYF
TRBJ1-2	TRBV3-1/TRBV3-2	CASSQVGGQGYGYTF
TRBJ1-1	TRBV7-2	CASSSGGPARAFF
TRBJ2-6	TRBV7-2	CASSLVGGRHGANVLTF
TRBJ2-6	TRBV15	CATSRRRASGANVLTF
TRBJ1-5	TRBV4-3	CASSQDVSWAQPQHF
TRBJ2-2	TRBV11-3	CASSGQNTGELFF
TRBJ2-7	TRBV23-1	CASLPTGGAGDEQYF
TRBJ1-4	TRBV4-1	CASSDLSGNRGRGEKLFF
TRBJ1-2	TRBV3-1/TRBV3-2	CASSRDRNYGYTF
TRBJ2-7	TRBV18	CASSPDRTYEQYF
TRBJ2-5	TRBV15	CATSPGEETQYF
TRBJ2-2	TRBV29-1	CSATTGGYTGELFF
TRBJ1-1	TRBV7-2	CASSTYRGTEAFF
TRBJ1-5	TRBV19	CASSTGGQRSNQPQHF
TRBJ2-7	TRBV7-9	CASSLGDRGYEQYF
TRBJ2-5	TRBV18	CASSPLLAGGQETQYF
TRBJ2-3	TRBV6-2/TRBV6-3	CASRPTRREAHTQYF
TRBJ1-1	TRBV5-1	CASSLGHSEAEAFF
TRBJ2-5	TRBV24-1	CATSGAGRQETQYF
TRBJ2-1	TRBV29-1	CSAPASGRLGEQFF
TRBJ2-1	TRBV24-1	CATSAYNEQFF
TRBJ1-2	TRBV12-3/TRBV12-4	CASSPVGADGYTF
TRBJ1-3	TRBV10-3	CAIQGYGNTIYF